One sample yielded the 5 T cell receptor beta chains listed below, sequenced in a study of T cells in Graves' hyperthyroidism and ophthalmopathy. Amplification targeted TCR beta CDR3 regions from RNA transcripts. Primed by the HTBI set, a first-round RT-PCR was run on the TCR CDR3. Each CDR3 protein gets one entry after TCRdb re-called the multiplex PCR reads with MiXCR. The data hold fewer than 400,000 distinct CDR3 sequences, with about 25% observed a single time. The sequencing input was blood. These receptors all come from a man aged 50 or older with Graves' hyperthyroidism.

This clonotype was counted only a few times. The genes are TRBV7-9 and TRBJ1-4, with 7 bases identical to TRBD1. In germline, CDR1 is SEHNR, CDR2 FQNEAQ (reference sequence). There are 15 residues in the CDR3. V shed 0 bases and J 8 bases; nucleotides not matched to a gene: 6. This CDR3 is CASSLAAGGHEKLFF. As DNA, the CDR3 is TGTGCCAGCAGCTTAGCGGCAGGGGGTCACGAAAAACTGTTTTTT.

This clonotype has a handful of counts. The V call is TRBV15, the J call TRBJ2-7, with 7 bases matching TRBD2. V gave up 3 bases and J gave up 3 bases; unmatched junction bases: 8. There are 15 residues in the CDR3. Germline-derived CDR1 and CDR2 are LNHNV and YYDKDF (reference sequence). The CDR3 nucleotides are TGTGCCACCAGCAGGAGGGCGGGGGATTTCTACGAGCAGTACTTC. Protein: CATSRRAGDFYEQYF.

The table lists this clonotype with a count of one. V is TRBV24-1 and J is TRBJ1-1, with D maybe TRBD1 (5 bases). The CDR3 is 12 amino acids. V was pared by 6 bases and J by 4 bases, with 8 bases between. Looked up from germline, CDR1 is KGHDR and CDR2 is SFDVKD. The CDR3 is CATSLGPTEAFF. DNA of the CDR3: TGTGCCACCAGTCTGGGACCCACTGAAGCTTTCTTT.

The chain carries TRBV4-1 and TRBJ1-2; TRBD1 might be the D (5 bases). Germline V gene sequence: CDR1 MGHRA, CDR2 YSYEKL. V shed 4 bases and J shed 2 bases, with 17 bases lying between them. The CDR3 is made up of 16 amino acids. CDR3 bases: TGCGCCAGCAGCCTAACAGAGGGACGGACAAACTATGGCTACACCTTC. Translated, it gives CASSLTEGRTNYGYTF.

The CDR3 nucleotides are TGCGCCAGCAGCTTAGGATCATCCGGCTACACCTTC. Translation gives CASSLGSSGYTF. The chain combines TRBV5-1 with TRBJ1-2; D gene ambiguous. Germline V gene sequence: CDR1 SGHRS, CDR2 YFSETQ. The ends were cut back, 2 bases at V and 8 bases at J, with 10 bases in the middle. CDR3 length: 12 residues.